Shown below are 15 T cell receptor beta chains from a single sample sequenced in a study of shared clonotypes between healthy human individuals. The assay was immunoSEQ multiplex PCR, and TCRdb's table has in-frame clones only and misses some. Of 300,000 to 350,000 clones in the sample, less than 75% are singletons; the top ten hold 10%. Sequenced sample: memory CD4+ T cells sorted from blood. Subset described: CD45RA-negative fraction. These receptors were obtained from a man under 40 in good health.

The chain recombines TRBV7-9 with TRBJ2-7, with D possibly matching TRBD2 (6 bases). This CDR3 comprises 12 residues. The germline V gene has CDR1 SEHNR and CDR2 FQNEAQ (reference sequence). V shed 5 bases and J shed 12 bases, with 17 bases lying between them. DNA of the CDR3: TGTGCCAGCAGCCCCGGGGGAGTCTCGGGGTACTTC. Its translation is CASSPGGVSGYF.

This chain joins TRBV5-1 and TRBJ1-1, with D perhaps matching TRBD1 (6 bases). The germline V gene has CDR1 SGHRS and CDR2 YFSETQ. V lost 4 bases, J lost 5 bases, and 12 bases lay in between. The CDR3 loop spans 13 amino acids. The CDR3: CASSPTGKTEAFF. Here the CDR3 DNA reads TGCGCCAGCAGCCCAACAGGGAAGACTGAAGCTTTCTTT.

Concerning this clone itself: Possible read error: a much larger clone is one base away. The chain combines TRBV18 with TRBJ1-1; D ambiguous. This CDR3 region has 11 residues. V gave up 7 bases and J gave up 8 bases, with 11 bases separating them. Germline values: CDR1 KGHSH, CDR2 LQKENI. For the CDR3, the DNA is TGTGCCAGCTTCGACATGAGGGAAGCTTTCTTT. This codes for CASFDMREAFF.

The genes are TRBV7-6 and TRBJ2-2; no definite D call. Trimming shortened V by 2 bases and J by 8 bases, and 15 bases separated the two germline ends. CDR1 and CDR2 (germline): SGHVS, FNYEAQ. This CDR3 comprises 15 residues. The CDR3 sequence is CASSLINSPRGELFF. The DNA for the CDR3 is TGTGCCAGCAGCTTAATCAACAGCCCTCGGGGGGAGCTGTTTTTT.

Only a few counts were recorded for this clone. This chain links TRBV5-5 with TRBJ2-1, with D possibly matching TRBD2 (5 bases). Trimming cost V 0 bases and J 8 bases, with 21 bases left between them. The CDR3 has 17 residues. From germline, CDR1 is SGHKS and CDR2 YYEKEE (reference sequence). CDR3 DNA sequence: TGTGCCAGCAGCTTGGTTGTCCGGGCGGGTGGAGCGGATGAGCAGTTCTTC. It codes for CASSLVVRAGGADEQFF.

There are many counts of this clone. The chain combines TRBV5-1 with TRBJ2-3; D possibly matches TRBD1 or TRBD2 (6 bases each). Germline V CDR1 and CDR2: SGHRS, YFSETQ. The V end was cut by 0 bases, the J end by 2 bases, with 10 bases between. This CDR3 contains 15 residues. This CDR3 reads CASSLEGGVTDTQYF. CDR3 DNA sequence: TGCGCCAGCAGCTTGGAGGGGGGAGTCACAGATACGCAGTATTTT.

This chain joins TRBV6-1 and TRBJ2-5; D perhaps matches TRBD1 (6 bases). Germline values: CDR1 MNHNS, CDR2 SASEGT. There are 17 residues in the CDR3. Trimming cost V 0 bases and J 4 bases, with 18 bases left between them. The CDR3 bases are TGTGCCAGCAGTGAAGCTGTGGGGGCAGGAACAAGAGAGACCCAGTACTTC. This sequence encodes CASSEAVGAGTRETQYF.

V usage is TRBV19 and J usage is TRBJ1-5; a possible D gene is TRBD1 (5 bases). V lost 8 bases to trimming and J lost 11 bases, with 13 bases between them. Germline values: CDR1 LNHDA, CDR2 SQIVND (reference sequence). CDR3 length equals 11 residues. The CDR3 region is CASSLGLAQHF. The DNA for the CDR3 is TGTGCCAGTTCTTTGGGACTGGCCCAGCATTTT.

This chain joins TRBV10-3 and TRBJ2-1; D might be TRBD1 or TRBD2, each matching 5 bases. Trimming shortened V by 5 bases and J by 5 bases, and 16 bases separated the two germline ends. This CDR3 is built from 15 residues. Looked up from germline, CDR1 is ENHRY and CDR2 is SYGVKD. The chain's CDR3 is CAISTLGEHHNEQFF. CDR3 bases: TGTGCCATCAGTACCCTAGGGGAGCACCACAATGAGCAGTTCTTC.

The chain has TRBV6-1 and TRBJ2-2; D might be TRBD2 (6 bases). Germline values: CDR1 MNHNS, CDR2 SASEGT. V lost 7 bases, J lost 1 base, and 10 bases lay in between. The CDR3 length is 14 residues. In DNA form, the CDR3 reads TGTGCCAGCATGGGTAGCGGGAACACCGGGGAGCTGTTTTTT. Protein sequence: CASMGSGNTGELFF.

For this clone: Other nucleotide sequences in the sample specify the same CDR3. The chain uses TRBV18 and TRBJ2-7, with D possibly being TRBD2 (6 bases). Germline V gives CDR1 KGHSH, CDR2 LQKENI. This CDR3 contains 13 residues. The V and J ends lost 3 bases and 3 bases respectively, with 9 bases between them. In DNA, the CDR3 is TGTGCCAGCTCACCCCGGAGGGGCTACGAGCAGTACTTC. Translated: CASSPRRGYEQYF.

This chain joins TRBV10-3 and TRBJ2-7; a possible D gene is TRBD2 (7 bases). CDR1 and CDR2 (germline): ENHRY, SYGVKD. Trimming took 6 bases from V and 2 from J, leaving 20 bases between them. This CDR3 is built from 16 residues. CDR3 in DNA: TGTGCCATCAGCTCTCCGAGGGGGGGCTTAACCTACGAGCAGTACTTC. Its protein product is CAISSPRGGLTYEQYF.

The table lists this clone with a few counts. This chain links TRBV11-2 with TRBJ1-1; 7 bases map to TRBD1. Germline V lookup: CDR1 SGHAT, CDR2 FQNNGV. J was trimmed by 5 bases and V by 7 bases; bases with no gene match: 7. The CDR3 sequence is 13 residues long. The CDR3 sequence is CASTISTGTEAFF. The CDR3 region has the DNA TGTGCCAGCACCATCTCGACAGGGACTGAAGCTTTCTTT.

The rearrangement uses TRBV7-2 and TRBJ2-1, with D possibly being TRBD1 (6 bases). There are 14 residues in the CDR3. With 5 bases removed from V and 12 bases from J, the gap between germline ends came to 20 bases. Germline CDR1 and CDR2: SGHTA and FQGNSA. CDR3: CASSEGQSYGVQFF. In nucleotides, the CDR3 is TGTGCCAGCAGCGAAGGACAGAGCTACGGGGTGCAGTTCTTC.

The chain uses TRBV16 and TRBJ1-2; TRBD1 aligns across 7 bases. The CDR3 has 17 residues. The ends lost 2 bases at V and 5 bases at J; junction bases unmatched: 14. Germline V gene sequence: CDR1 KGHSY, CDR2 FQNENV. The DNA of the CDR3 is TGTGCCAGCAGCCAACGGCGGGACAGTAAGGGAGTATATGGCTACACCTTC. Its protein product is CASSQRRDSKGVYGYTF.